The following is a T cell receptor beta chain sequence with its context. The data derive from a study of cytomegalovirus exposure and HLA in healthy donors. Use of 60 Vbeta and 13 Jbeta primers characterized the PCR. Repertoires were generated with immunoSEQ multiplex PCR, while TCRdb's copy carries only in-frame clones and drops some. The table records 60,000 to 70,000 clones, 75% to 80% of them present only once. This receptor was taken from a man between 18 and 35 years old in good health and CMV-seropositive. The sequenced sample consisted of PBMCs.

In DNA form, the CDR3 reads TGTGCCAGCAGTCCCCATGGGGACAGGAATGAAAAACTGTTTTTT. This translates into CASSPHGDRNEKLFF. V usage is TRBV28 and J usage is TRBJ1-4, with TRBD1 matching over 8 bases. This CDR3 region has 15 residues. The V gene end was trimmed by 5 bases and the J gene end by 5 bases; junction bases not matched to a gene: 7. The V gene's germline CDR1 is MDHEN and CDR2 SYDVKM.